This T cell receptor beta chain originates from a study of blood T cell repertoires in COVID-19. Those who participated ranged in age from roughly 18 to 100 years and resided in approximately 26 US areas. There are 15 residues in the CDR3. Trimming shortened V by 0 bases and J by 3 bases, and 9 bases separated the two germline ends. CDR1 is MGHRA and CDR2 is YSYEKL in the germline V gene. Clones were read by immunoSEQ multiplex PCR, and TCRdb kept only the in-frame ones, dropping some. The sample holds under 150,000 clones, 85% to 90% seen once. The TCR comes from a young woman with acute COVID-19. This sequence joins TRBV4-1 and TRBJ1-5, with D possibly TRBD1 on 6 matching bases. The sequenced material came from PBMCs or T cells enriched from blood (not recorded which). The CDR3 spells CASSQEPGANQPQHF. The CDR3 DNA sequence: TGCGCCAGCAGCCAAGAGCCAGGGGCCAATCAGCCCCAGCATTTT.